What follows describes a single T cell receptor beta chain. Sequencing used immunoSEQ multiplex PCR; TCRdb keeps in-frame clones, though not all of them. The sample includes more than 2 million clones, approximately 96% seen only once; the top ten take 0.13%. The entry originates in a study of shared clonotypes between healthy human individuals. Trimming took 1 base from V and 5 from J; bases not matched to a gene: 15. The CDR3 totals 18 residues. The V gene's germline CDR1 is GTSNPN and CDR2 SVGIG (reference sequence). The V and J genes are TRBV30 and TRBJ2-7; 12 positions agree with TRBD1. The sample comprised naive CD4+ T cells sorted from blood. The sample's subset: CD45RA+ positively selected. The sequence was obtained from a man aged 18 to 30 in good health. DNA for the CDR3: TGTGCCTGGAGTGCTACTCGACTGGGACAGGGGGCAAAGGACGAGCAGTACTTC. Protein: CAWSATRLGQGAKDEQYF. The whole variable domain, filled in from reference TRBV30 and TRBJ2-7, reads SQTIHQWPATLVQPVGSPLSLECTVEGTSNPNLYWYRQAAGRGLQLLFYSVGIGQISSEVPQNLSASRPQDRQFILSSKKLLLSDSGFYLCAWSATRLGQGAKDEQYFGPGTRLTVT.